This record concerns one T cell receptor (beta chain) sequence. One entry per CDR3 protein results from TCRdb running MiXCR on the 5' RACE reads. The sample consists of hundreds of thousands of distinct CDR3 sequences, around 8.3% of them appearing once. The source of the sample is a study of identical twins. V was pared by 11 bases and J by 0 bases, with 15 bases of the junction left unmatched. Germline V gene lookup returns CDR1 WSHSY and CDR2 SAAADI. This CDR3 is built from 18 residues. These data are also associated with another study on yellow fever vaccine responses in identical twins.

The TCR sequence derives from a woman aged 18-29 years in good health. The chain couples TRBV10-2 to TRBJ2-1; 11 bases map to TRBD2. The sequencing sample was made of PBMCs. The CDR3: CAYFGGLAEKSSYNEQFF. DNA of the CDR3: TGCGCCTACTTCGGGGGACTAGCGGAGAAGAGCTCCTACAATGAGCAGTTCTTC.